Below are 22 T cell receptor beta chains sequenced from a single sample in a study of shared clonotypes between healthy human individuals. The protocol was immunoSEQ multiplex PCR, while the TCRdb copy is restricted to in-frame clones and leaves out a portion. This sample has about 1.5 million clones, with 95% to 99% found just once. Source material: naive CD4+ T cells sorted from blood. As to subset: CD45RA+ positively selected. The receptors were gathered from a young man in good health.

The chain joins TRBV21-1 to TRBJ2-1. TRBV21-1 is noted as a pseudogene. The CDR3 length is 14 residues. The CDR3 protein is CASSKDGTQNEQFF. CDR3 sequence (DNA): TGTGCCAGCAGCAAAGACGGGACCCAGAATGAGCAGTTCTTC.

The chain carries TRBV28 and TRBJ2-5; 7 nucleotides align to TRBD1. The germline V gene encodes CDR1 MDHEN and CDR2 SYDVKM. The ends lost 3 bases at V and 2 bases at J; junction bases unmatched: 9. The CDR3 extends over 16 amino acids. CDR3: CASSFVMGQSQETQYF. Here the CDR3 DNA reads TGTGCCAGCAGTTTTGTAATGGGACAGTCACAAGAGACCCAGTACTTC.

Turning to this clone: Other nucleotide sequences in the sample specify the same CDR3. CDR3 loop: CASSVGQGYEQYF. In DNA, the CDR3 is TGTGCCAGCAGTGTGGGACAGGGTTACGAGCAGTACTTC. V is TRBV2 and J is TRBJ2-7, with 9 bases aligning to TRBD1. The CDR3 is 13 amino acids. Germline trimming cut 4 bases from V and 4 bases from J; bases unmatched to any gene: 2. Germline lookup yields CDR1 SNHLY and CDR2 FYNNEI. The variable domain in full, completed from reference TRBV2 and TRBJ2-7, reads EPEVTQTPSHQVTQMGQEVILRCVPISNHLYFYWYRQILGQKVEFLVSFYNNEISEKSEIFDDQFSVERPDGSNFTLKIRSTKLEDSAMYFCASSVGQGYEQYFGPGTRLTVT.

The rearrangement links TRBV4-1 to TRBJ2-3; D is undetermined. The CDR3 extends over 15 amino acids. The V gene lost 1 base and the J gene lost 4 bases, with 12 bases spanning the gap. Germline V CDR1 and CDR2: MGHRA, YSYEKL. This CDR3 reads CASSQVLRSADTQYF. The CDR3 DNA reads as TGCGCCAGCAGCCAAGTCCTCAGGTCGGCAGATACGCAGTATTTT.

This chain links TRBV6-5 with TRBJ2-5; perhaps D is TRBD1 or TRBD2 (6 bases each). Trimming left V 2 bases short and J 4 bases short, with 14 bases between. The length of the CDR3 is 15 residues. From germline, CDR1 is MNHEY and CDR2 SVGAGI. The CDR3 DNA reads as TGTGCCAGCAGTTACGTGGAGGGGGGCCGAGAGACCCAGTACTTC. Its protein is CASSYVEGGRETQYF.

The genes are TRBV28 and TRBJ2-1, with TRBD1 as a possible D gene (6 bases). V dropped 6 bases and J dropped 5 bases, with 8 bases sitting between them. This CDR3 is built from 12 residues. Germline CDR1 MDHEN, CDR2 SYDVKM. The CDR3 here is CASSWDNNEQFF. CDR3 DNA: TGTGCCAGCAGCTGGGACAACAATGAGCAGTTCTTC.

The chain has TRBV15 and TRBJ2-6; 11 nucleotides line up with TRBD2. The CDR3 totals 17 residues. Per germline, CDR1 LNHNV and CDR2 YYDKDF (reference sequence). The V gene end was trimmed by 3 bases and the J gene end by 2 bases; junction bases not matched to a gene: 3. This CDR3 reads CATSRGLADPGANVLTF. In DNA form, the CDR3 reads TGTGCCACCAGCAGGGGACTAGCGGATCCTGGGGCCAACGTCCTGACTTTC. The variable domain in full, completed from reference TRBV15 and TRBJ2-6, reads DAMVIQNPRYQVTQFGKPVTLSCSQTLNHNVMYWYQQKSSQAPKLLFHYYDKDFNNEADTPDNFQSRRPNTSFCFLDIRSPGLGDTAMYLCATSRGLADPGANVLTFGAGSRLTVL.

This clone has just one count. This rearrangement joins TRBV27 to TRBJ1-2; 7 nucleotides match TRBD1. The CDR3 has 12 amino acids. Germline CDR1 MNHEY, CDR2 SMNVEV (reference sequence). Unmatched junction bases numbered 9, after V lost 6 bases and J lost 11 bases. The CDR3 spells CASRTGTEVYTF. CDR3 nucleotide sequence: TGTGCCAGCAGGACCGGGACAGAGGTATACACCTTC.

Details on this clone: The sample has other DNA sequences that encode this CDR3 too. The rearrangement joins TRBV5-1 to TRBJ1-1, with 7 bases matching TRBD1. CDR1 is SGHRS and CDR2 is YFSETQ in the germline V gene. V lost 0 bases to trimming and J lost 4 bases; unmatched junction nucleotides: 3. This CDR3 contains 14 residues. The CDR3 DNA is TGCGCCAGCAGCTTGGCCGGGACAGCCACTGAAGCTTTCTTT. Amino acids: CASSLAGTATEAFF.

Here the CDR3 reads CASGLARAPAPSGNTIYF. The DNA for the CDR3 is TGTGCTAGTGGTTTGGCCCGGGCCCCGGCCCCCTCTGGAAACACCATATATTTT. The rearrangement joins TRBV12-5 to TRBJ1-3; D unclear. CDR1 and CDR2 from the germline V gene are LGHNT and FRNRAP. The CDR3 is 18 amino acids. Trimming took 1 base from V and 0 from J, leaving 16 bases between them.

The chain recombines TRBV18 with TRBJ2-4; 9 nucleotides align to TRBD1. Germline loops: CDR1 KGHSH, CDR2 LQKENI. The CDR3 has 16 amino acids. Losses at the gene ends were 2 bases for V and 1 base for J; bases not matched to a gene: 3. CDR3 in DNA: TGTGCCAGCTCACCAGGGGACAGGGTTGCCAAAAACATTCAGTACTTC. Translation: CASSPGDRVAKNIQYF.

V gene TRBV18 combines with J gene TRBJ1-3, with TRBD1 matching 7 bases. Losses at the gene ends were 3 bases for V and 0 bases for J; bases not matched to a gene: 5. CDR3 length: 16 amino acids. From germline, CDR1 is KGHSH and CDR2 LQKENI. CDR3 DNA: TGTGCCAGCTCACCCCAGGGGGTCAGCTCTGGAAACACCATATATTTT. Protein: CASSPQGVSSGNTIYF.

This clone has just one count. The V call is TRBV29-1, the J call TRBJ2-1; 10 bases line up with TRBD1. CDR1 is SQVTM and CDR2 is ANQGSEA in the germline V gene. With V trimmed by 8 bases and J by 8 bases, 15 bases remained unmatched. This CDR3 comprises 15 residues. The chain's CDR3 is CSSRDRGLPWDEQFF. Here the CDR3 DNA reads TGCAGCTCCCGGGACAGGGGTCTCCCGTGGGATGAGCAGTTCTTC.

The V gene is TRBV5-1, the J gene TRBJ2-7; D unclear. CDR1 and CDR2 (germline): SGHRS, YFSETQ. Trimming took off 0 bases at V and 0 bases at J, with 7 bases between the two ends. This CDR3 has 14 residues. CDR3 DNA: TGCGCCAGCAGCTTGGGACAAATCTCCTACGAGCAGTACTTC. This translates into CASSLGQISYEQYF.

The chain is built from TRBV5-4 and TRBJ2-7, with 10 bases lining up with TRBD1. Trimming cost V 3 bases and J 3 bases; bases outside gene matches: 0. Germline V gene lookup returns CDR1 SGHNT and CDR2 YYREEE (reference sequence). The CDR3 loop spans 13 amino acids. The CDR3 loop reads CASSWTGGYEQYF. The DNA of the CDR3 is TGTGCCAGCAGCTGGACAGGGGGCTACGAGCAGTACTTC. Together with reference TRBV5-4 and TRBJ2-7, the CDR3 gives the full variable domain: ETGVTQSPTHLIKTRGQQVTLRCSSQSGHNTVSWYQQALGQGPQFIFQYYREEENGRGNFPPRFSGLQFPNYSSELNVNALELDDSALYLCASSWTGGYEQYFGPGTRLTVT.

The rearrangement joins TRBV11-3 to TRBJ2-7; D remains unclear. Germline CDR1 is SGHNT and CDR2 is YENEEA. Trimming left V 4 bases short and J 5 bases short, with 18 bases between. This CDR3 contains 15 residues. Written as DNA, the CDR3 is TGTGCCAGCAGCTCGACCCCATCTGAGGTCCACGAGCAGTACTTC. This sequence encodes CASSSTPSEVHEQYF.

For this clone: At one end the junction does not follow the germline gene, possibly because of a read error. The chain combines TRBV27 with TRBJ2-3; possibly TRBD1 or TRBD2 for D (5 bases each). This CDR3 spans 13 amino acids. From germline, CDR1 is MNHEY and CDR2 SMNVEV (reference sequence). As DNA, the CDR3 is TGTGCCAGCAGTCCGACCCGGGGCACTGGAGAAGATTTT. Residues: CASSPTRGTGEDF.

This chain joins TRBV6-5 and TRBJ2-7; D is unclear. This CDR3 has 13 residues. The germline V and J ends were trimmed by 6 bases and 3 bases, with 12 bases remaining between them. Germline CDR1 and CDR2: MNHEY and SVGAGI. CDR3 DNA: TGTGCCAGCAGGCGTGGCGCCAGCTACGAGCAGTACTTC. Encoded protein: CASRRGASYEQYF.

CDR3 protein: CASSPHRVSNQPQHF. The CDR3 region has the DNA TGCGCCAGCAGCCCACACAGGGTGAGCAATCAGCCCCAGCATTTT. The chain has TRBV4-1 and TRBJ1-5; tentative D call: TRBD1 (6 bases). The CDR3 is made up of 15 amino acids. CDR1 and CDR2 (germline): MGHRA, YSYEKL. V was shortened by 4 bases and J by 1 base, with 11 bases between the two germline ends.

V is TRBV2 and J is TRBJ2-2; 8 bases map to TRBD1. The CDR3 runs to 18 residues. The trim removed 4 bases at V and 0 bases at J, leaving 10 bases unmatched. Looked up from germline, CDR1 is SNHLY and CDR2 is FYNNEI. CDR3 region: CASSAIYPTGANTGELFF. For the CDR3, the DNA is TGTGCCAGCAGTGCAATTTACCCGACAGGGGCGAACACCGGGGAGCTGTTTTTT.

The rearrangement uses TRBV5-5 and TRBJ2-7; TRBD2 agrees at 8 bases. Germline values: CDR1 SGHKS, CDR2 YYEKEE (reference sequence). CDR3 length: 15 amino acids. After removal of 9 bases from V and 4 bases from J, the junction contained 15 bases not matched to a gene. CDR3 DNA sequence: TGTGCCACCTCCAAATTTTCAGCGGGGGTATACGAGCAGTACTTC. Translation: CATSKFSAGVYEQYF. The full variable domain, its missing parts supplied by reference TRBV5-5 and TRBJ2-7, is DAGVTQSPTHLIKTRGQQVTLRCSPISGHKSVSWYQQVLGQGPQFIFQYYEKEERGRGNFPDRFSARQFPNYSSELNVNALLLGDSALYLCATSKFSAGVYEQYFGPGTRLTVT.

The chain couples TRBV5-4 to TRBJ1-1, with no clear D. CDR3 length equals 15 residues. V was pared by 0 bases and J by 4 bases, with 13 bases between. The germline V gene encodes CDR1 SGHNT and CDR2 YYREEE (reference sequence). DNA of the CDR3: TGTGCCAGCAGCTTGGTTCGCGGGTGGGGCACTGAAGCTTTCTTT. Encoded protein: CASSLVRGWGTEAFF.